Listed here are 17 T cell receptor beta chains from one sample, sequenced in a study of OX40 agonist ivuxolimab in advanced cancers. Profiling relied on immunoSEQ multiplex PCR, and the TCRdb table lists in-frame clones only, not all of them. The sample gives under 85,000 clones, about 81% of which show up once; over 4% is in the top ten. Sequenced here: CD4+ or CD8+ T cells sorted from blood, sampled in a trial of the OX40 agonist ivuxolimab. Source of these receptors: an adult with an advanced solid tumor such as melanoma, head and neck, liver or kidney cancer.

The CDR3 loop is CASSLMRGISYNEQFF. The CDR3 DNA reads as TGTGCCAGCAGCTTAATGCGGGGGATCTCCTACAATGAGCAGTTCTTC. The genes are TRBV5-4 and TRBJ2-1, with 7 nucleotides matching TRBD2. CDR3 size: 16 residues. CDR1 SGHNT and CDR2 YYREEE come from the germline V gene (reference sequence). J lost 0 bases, V lost 2 bases, and 5 bases had no gene match.

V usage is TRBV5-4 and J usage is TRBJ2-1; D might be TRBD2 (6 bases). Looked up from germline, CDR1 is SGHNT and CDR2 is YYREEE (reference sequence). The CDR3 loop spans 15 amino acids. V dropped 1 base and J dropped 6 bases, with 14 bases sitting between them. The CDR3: CASSLIVASVNEQFF. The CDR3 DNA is TGTGCCAGCAGCTTGATTGTGGCTAGCGTCAATGAGCAGTTCTTC.

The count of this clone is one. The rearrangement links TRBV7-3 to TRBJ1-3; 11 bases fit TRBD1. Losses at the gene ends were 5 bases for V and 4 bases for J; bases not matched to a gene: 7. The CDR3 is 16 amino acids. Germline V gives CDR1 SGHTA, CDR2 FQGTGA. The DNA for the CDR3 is TGTGCCAGCAGCCCGAACGGACAGGGGGCGGGAAACACCATATATTTT. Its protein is CASSPNGQGAGNTIYF.

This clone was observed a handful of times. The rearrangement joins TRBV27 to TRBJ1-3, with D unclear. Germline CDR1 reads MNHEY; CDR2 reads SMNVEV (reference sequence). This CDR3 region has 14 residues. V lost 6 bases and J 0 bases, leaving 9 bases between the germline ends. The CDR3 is CASRQGISGNTIYF. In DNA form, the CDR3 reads TGTGCCAGCAGGCAAGGGATCTCTGGAAACACCATATATTTT.

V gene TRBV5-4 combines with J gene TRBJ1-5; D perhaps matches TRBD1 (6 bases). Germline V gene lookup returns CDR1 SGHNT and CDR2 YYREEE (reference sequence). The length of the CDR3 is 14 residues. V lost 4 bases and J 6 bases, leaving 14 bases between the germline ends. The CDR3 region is CASSQDFRGQPQHF. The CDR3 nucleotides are TGTGCCAGCAGCCAAGATTTCAGGGGTCAGCCCCAGCATTTT.

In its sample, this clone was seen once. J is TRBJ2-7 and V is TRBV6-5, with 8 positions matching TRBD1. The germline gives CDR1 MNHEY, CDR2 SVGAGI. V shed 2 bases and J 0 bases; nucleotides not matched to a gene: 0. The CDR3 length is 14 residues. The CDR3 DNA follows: TGTGCCAGCAGTTACGACAGGGGCTCCTACGAGCAGTACTTC. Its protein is CASSYDRGSYEQYF.

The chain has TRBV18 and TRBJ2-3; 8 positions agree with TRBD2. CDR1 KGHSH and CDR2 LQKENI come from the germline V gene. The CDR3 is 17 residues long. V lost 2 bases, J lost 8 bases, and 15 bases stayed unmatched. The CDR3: CASSPNKGTSQFGTQYF. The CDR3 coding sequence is TGTGCCAGCTCACCAAACAAGGGGACTAGTCAGTTTGGTACGCAGTATTTT.

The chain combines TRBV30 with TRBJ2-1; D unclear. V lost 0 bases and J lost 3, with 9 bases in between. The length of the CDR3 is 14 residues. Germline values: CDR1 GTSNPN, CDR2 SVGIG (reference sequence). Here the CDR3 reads CAWSVATVYNEQFF. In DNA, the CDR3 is TGTGCCTGGAGTGTAGCGACCGTCTACAATGAGCAGTTCTTC.

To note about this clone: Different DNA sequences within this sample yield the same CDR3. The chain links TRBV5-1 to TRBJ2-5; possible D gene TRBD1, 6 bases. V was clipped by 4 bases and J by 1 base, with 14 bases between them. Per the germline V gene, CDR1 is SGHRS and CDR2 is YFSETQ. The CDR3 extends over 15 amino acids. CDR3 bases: TGCGCCAGCAGCCCACAGGGTCAGCTCCAAGAGACCCAGTACTTC. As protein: CASSPQGQLQETQYF.

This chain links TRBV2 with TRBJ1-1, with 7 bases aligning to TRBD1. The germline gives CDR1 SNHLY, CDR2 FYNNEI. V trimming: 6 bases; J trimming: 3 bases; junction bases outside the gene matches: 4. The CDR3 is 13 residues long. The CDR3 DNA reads TGTGCCAGCAGACAGGGGCCGCACACTGAAGCTTTCTTT. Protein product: CASRQGPHTEAFF.

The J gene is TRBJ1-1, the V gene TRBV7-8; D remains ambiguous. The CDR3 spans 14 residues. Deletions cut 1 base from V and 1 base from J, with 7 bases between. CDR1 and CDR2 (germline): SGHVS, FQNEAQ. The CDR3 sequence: CASSLVMRNTEAFF. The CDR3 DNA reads TGTGCCAGCAGCTTAGTTATGAGGAACACTGAAGCTTTCTTT. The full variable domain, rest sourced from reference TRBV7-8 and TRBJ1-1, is GAGVSQSPRYKVAKRGQDVALRCDPISGHVSLFWYQQALGQGPEFLTYFQNEAQLDKSGLPSDRFFAERPEGSVSTLKIQRTQQEDSAVYLCASSLVMRNTEAFFGQGTRLTVV.

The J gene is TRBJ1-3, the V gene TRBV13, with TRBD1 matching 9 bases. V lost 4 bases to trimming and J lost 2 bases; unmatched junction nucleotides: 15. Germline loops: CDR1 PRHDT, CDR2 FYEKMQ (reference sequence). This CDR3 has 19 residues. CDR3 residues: CASSSYSPQWTGAGNTIYF. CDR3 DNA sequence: TGTGCCAGCAGCTCATATTCACCACAATGGACAGGGGCTGGAAACACCATATATTTT.

CDR3 sequence: CASSKPLNQPQHF. CDR3 coding DNA: TGTGCCAGCAGCAAGCCGCTAAATCAGCCCCAGCATTTT. J is TRBJ1-5 and V is TRBV6-6; D remains ambiguous. V was cut by 6 bases and J by 4 bases, with 10 bases left in between. The CDR3 consists of 13 residues. Germline assignment: CDR1 MNHNY and CDR2 SVGAGI (reference sequence).

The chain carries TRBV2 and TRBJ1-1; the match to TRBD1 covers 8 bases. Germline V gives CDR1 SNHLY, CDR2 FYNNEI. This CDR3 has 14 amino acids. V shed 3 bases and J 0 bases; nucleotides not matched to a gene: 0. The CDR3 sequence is CASSETGVNTEAFF. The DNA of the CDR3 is TGTGCCAGCAGTGAGACAGGGGTGAACACTGAAGCTTTCTTT.

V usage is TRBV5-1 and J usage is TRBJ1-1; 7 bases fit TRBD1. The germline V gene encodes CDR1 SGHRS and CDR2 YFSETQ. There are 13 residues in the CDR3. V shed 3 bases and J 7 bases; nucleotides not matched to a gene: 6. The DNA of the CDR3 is TGCGCCAGCAGCTCACCCGGGACAGTTGAAGCTTTCTTT. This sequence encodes CASSSPGTVEAFF.

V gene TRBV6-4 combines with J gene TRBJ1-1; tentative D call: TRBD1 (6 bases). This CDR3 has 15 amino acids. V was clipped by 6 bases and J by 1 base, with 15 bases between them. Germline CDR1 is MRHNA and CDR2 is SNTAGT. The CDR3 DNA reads TGTGCCAGCAGAAAGACAGGTGAGGGGAACACTGAAGCTTTCTTT. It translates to CASRKTGEGNTEAFF.

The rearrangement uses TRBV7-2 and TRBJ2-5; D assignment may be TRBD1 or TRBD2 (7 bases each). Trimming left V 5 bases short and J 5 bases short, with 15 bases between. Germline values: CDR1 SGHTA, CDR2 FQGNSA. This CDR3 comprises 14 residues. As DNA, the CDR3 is TGTGCCAGCAGCCCCCAGGGGGGGGAGGAGACCCAGTACTTC. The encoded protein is CASSPQGGEETQYF.